This T cell receptor beta chain was sequenced for a study of OX40 agonist ivuxolimab in advanced cancers. Study-wide context: The costimulatory receptor OX40 (CD134) was targeted by ivuxolimab, a fully human IgG2 agonistic monoclonal antibody. Intravenous ivuxolimab was administered to patients every 2 weeks at six dose levels: 0.01, 0.1, 0.3, 1.5, 3 and 10 mg/kg. Of the approximately 54 dose-escalation patients, hepatocellular carcinoma was present in roughly 19, melanoma in about 15, renal cell carcinoma in 9 and head and neck cancer in 9. In the dose-escalation cohort, approximately 82% of patients were male, and the mean age was roughly 60 years with a range of about 20 to 79. Patients were allowed to have had prior anti-PD-1, anti-PD-L1 or anti-CTLA-4 therapy, and 40% of the dose-escalation patients had previously received checkpoint inhibitors. Three dose-escalation patients achieved partial responses, one with hepatocellular carcinoma and two with cutaneous melanoma. The point of sequencing TCRbeta in the periphery was to test whether ivuxolimab changed TCR sequence diversity and drove clonal T-cell expansion. The paper covers the monotherapy dose-escalation part of the phase I ivuxolimab trial, which included N = 52 patients.

To sequence the TCRbeta CDR3 region, genomic DNA was isolated from the sorted cells. TCRbeta CDR3 regions were sequenced using the immunoSEQ Assay. The immuneACCESS repertoire file appears here via TCRdb, limited to in-frame rearrangements. These files lack a portion of the clones; in checked studies, under half of the deficit traces to unresolved V genes, and the cause of the others is not known. In this sample the table shows 40,000 to 50,000 clones, 75% to 90% of which occur a single time. The ten largest make up roughly 12% of the sample. The trial excluded patients who had a history of autoimmune disease or were on systemic immunosuppression. In every dose cohort, peripheral blood was drawn for TCR sequencing at baseline, cycle 4 day 1, and cycle 7 day 1. The samples were taken from a phase I, first-in-human, multicenter, open-label dose-escalation trial of ivuxolimab. Adults with locally advanced or metastatic melanoma, renal cell carcinoma, hepatocellular carcinoma or head and neck squamous cell carcinoma were enrolled in the trial. Before TCR sequencing, CD4+ and CD8+ T cells were separately sorted from peripheral blood.

Study-wide findings and limitations: Low levels of normalized T-cell clonal expansion were also seen in some patients who did not respond. On average, CD8+ T cells showed more expanded clones than CD4+ T cells after ivuxolimab. The antigen specificity of the clonally expanded peripheral T cells was not determined. At doses of 0.1 to 3.0 mg/kg, clonal expansion of both CD4+ and CD8+ blood T cells was observed from baseline to week 6. In the 0.1-3.0 mg/kg groups, partial responders had among the lowest normalized peripheral clonal expansion, particularly in CD8+ T cells.

Comment on this clone: There is no known antigen for this receptor. Base qualities were left out, and no much larger clone turns up one base away.

Compared with germline, V lacks 7 bases and J lacks 3 bases; bases without a gene match: 5. The CDR3 runs 14 amino acids, cysteine and phenylalanine included. Here the CDR3 DNA is all that survives: 42 bases in frame from base 1. Via the germline V gene, CDR1 is SQVTM and CDR2 ANQGSEA. The sequences come from CD4+ or CD8+ T cells sorted from blood, collected in a trial of the OX40 agonist ivuxolimab. This TCR was sampled from an adult with an advanced solid tumor such as melanoma, head and neck, liver or kidney cancer. The chain was built from TRBV29-1 and TRBJ2-1, and TRBD2 aligns with 11 junction nucleotides. The CDR3 reads as follows: CSARLAGIYNEQFF. In nucleotides, the sequence is TGCAGCGCCCGACTAGCGGGAATCTACAATGAGCAGTTCTTC.